This TCR beta chain was sequenced for a study of control samples from healthy donors and cancer patients. The method was immunoSEQ multiplex PCR; TCRdb's version includes in-frame clones alone and lacks a portion of them. The sample contains 150,000 to 200,000 clones, approximately 94% of which appear only once. The clonotype originates from a woman aged 18-29 years in good health. Sequenced input: blood.

The CDR3 reads CASSFRGPDTQYF. The CDR3 bases are TGTGCCAGCAGCTTCAGGGGACCAGATACGCAGTATTTT. The V and J genes are TRBV11-2 and TRBJ2-3; TRBD1 is a possible D gene (6 bases). The CDR3 spans 13 residues. Trimming took off 3 bases at V and 4 bases at J, with 8 bases between the two ends. Germline assignment: CDR1 SGHAT and CDR2 FQNNGV.